The 29 T cell receptor beta chains reported below all come from one sample, sequenced in a study of PD-1 blockade in classical Hodgkin lymphoma. Here immunoSEQ multiplex PCR was the method, and the copy in TCRdb shows in-frame clones only, minus some. The sample lists about 38,000 clones; over 65% were seen once. The sample's time point: cycle 4 day 1 (C4D1), after more than 5 weeks of nivolumab. Every single patient, without exception, relapsed after autologous stem cell transplantation, and brentuximab vedotin exposure varied. The material was peripheral blood mononuclear cells (PBMCs), obtained before the fourth cycle of nivolumab. The receptors derive from a human donor with classical Hodgkin lymphoma.

This clone occurred a few times. The CDR3 coding sequence is TGTGCCAGCAGTGCCACAGGGGGCGGGGGAGAGACCCAGTACTTC. Translating it yields CASSATGGGGETQYF. V and J are TRBV6-4 and TRBJ2-5, with 9 bases aligning to TRBD1. The V and J ends lost 4 bases and 4 bases, in that order; junction bases with no gene match: 7. Germline V gives CDR1 MRHNA, CDR2 SNTAGT. This CDR3 is built from 15 residues.

The gene calls are TRBV4-1 and TRBJ1-4, with D uncertain. The CDR3 covers 14 residues. V lost 1 base, J lost 8 bases, and 11 bases lay in between. Per the germline V gene, CDR1 is MGHRA and CDR2 is YSYEKL. DNA of the CDR3: TGCGCCAGCAGCCAAGGGAGACCGGGGGAAAAACTGTTTTTT. The encoded protein is CASSQGRPGEKLFF.

The V gene is TRBV5-6, the J gene TRBJ2-5; TRBD1 agrees at 8 bases. Germline assignment: CDR1 SGHDT and CDR2 YYEEEE. V lost 0 bases and J lost 5; bases outside the gene matches: 6. This CDR3 is 15 amino acids long. The CDR3 reads CASSLDQGAWETQYF. The CDR3 nucleotides read TGTGCCAGCAGCTTGGATCAGGGGGCATGGGAGACCCAGTACTTC.

J is TRBJ1-2 and V is TRBV2; 12 positions agree with TRBD1. CDR3 length: 19 amino acids. The germline V gene has CDR1 SNHLY and CDR2 FYNNEI. V lost 2 bases and J lost 4; bases outside the gene matches: 14. CDR3 region: CASSEPIPGQGAIPYGYTF. CDR3 bases: TGTGCCAGCAGTGAACCAATCCCGGGACAGGGGGCAATACCCTATGGCTACACCTTC.

Only a few counts were recorded for this clone. This chain links TRBV7-4 with TRBJ1-5; D uncertain. Germline V lookup: CDR1 SGHVT, CDR2 SQSDAQ. The CDR3 covers 14 residues. V lost 5 bases and J 7 bases, leaving 15 bases between the germline ends. CDR3 nucleotides: TGTGCCAGCAGCCCCCTGGGTGACTTACAGCCCCAGCATTTT. This sequence encodes CASSPLGDLQPQHF.

The CDR3 sequence: CASSGRGKLFF. Here the CDR3 DNA reads TGTGCCAGCAGCGGACGCGGAAAACTGTTTTTT. This chain uses TRBV7-9 with TRBJ1-4, with no clear D. The CDR3 is 11 residues long. Per the germline V gene, CDR1 is SEHNR and CDR2 is FQNEAQ (reference sequence). Trimming removed 5 bases at V and 10 bases at J, with 8 bases between.

The chain recombines TRBV19 with TRBJ2-7, with 7 bases matching TRBD1. The CDR3 is 15 residues long. V shed 4 bases, J shed 2 bases, and the junction held 8 bases outside the gene matches. Germline V gene data show CDR1 as LNHDA and CDR2 as SQIVND (reference sequence). The CDR3 protein is CASSKSRDSPYEQYF. The CDR3 DNA reads as TGTGCCAGTAGTAAGTCCCGGGACAGTCCCTACGAGCAGTACTTC.

The chain joins TRBV19 to TRBJ1-1; no clear D gene. There are 12 residues in the CDR3. Germline CDR1 LNHDA, CDR2 SQIVND (reference sequence). V dropped 2 bases and J dropped 2 bases, with 3 bases sitting between them. DNA for the CDR3: TGTGCCAGTAGTATAAGAAACACTGAAGCTTTCTTT. Translation: CASSIRNTEAFF.

The sample holds a few counts of this clone. The V gene is TRBV10-3, the J gene TRBJ1-2; no reliable D call. Germline CDR1 is ENHRY and CDR2 is SYGVKD. V was pared by 4 bases and J by 8 bases, with 11 bases between. This CDR3 is built from 12 residues. The CDR3 sequence is CAISAWIWGYTF. The CDR3, as DNA: TGTGCCATCAGTGCCTGGATCTGGGGCTACACCTTC.

The rearrangement uses TRBV2 and TRBJ1-4; D is unresolved. Germline CDR1 and CDR2: SNHLY and FYNNEI. Trimming removed 10 bases at V and 5 bases at J, with 17 bases between. The CDR3 is made up of 14 amino acids. The CDR3 DNA reads as TGTGCCACCCGAAGTGGCATAAGGAATGAAAAACTGTTTTTT. Translation gives CATRSGIRNEKLFF.

This chain links TRBV4-1 with TRBJ2-3; the D gene could be TRBD1 or TRBD2 (6 bases each). Germline values: CDR1 MGHRA, CDR2 YSYEKL. Deletions cut 7 bases from V and 0 bases from J, with 11 bases between. This CDR3 spans 14 amino acids. CDR3 coding DNA: TGCGCCAGCACTGGGGGGCAGAGCACAGATACGCAGTATTTT. It is translated as CASTGGQSTDTQYF.

CDR3 region: CASSKKSGTQAADTQYF. The DNA of the CDR3 is TGTGCCAGCAGCAAAAAAAGTGGGACTCAGGCGGCAGATACGCAGTATTTT. The chain links TRBV21-1 to TRBJ2-3; TRBD2 is the table's D call and was not checked against the DNA. TRBV21-1 is listed as a pseudogene. The CDR3 is 17 amino acids.

The CDR3 is CASSYQVTYEQYF. CDR3 bases: TGTGCCAGCAGTTATCAGGTTACCTACGAGCAGTACTTC. The J gene is TRBJ2-7, the V gene TRBV6-6, with D unclear. V gave up 3 bases and J gave up 2 bases, with 8 bases separating them. This CDR3 has 13 amino acids. Germline V gene lookup returns CDR1 MNHNY and CDR2 SVGAGI (reference sequence).

The rearrangement links TRBV5-4 to TRBJ1-6; the match to TRBD1 covers 9 bases. The V segment lost 3 bases and the J segment 7 bases; nucleotides outside the gene matches: 2. Germline V gene lookup returns CDR1 SGHNT and CDR2 YYREEE (reference sequence). There are 14 residues in the CDR3. The CDR3 DNA reads as TGTGCCAGCAGCTGGGACAGGGCCAATTCACCCCTCCACTTT. It specifies CASSWDRANSPLHF.

The rearrangement joins TRBV5-4 to TRBJ2-7, with D possibly being TRBD1 (6 bases). CDR1 is SGHNT, CDR2 YYREEE, per germline (reference sequence). This CDR3 comprises 15 residues. The V end was cut by 0 bases, the J end by 0 bases, with 10 bases between. This CDR3 is CASSLAGVPSYEQYF. CDR3 coding DNA: TGTGCCAGCAGCTTGGCAGGGGTTCCCTCCTACGAGCAGTACTTC.

This clone was found once. J is TRBJ2-7 and V is TRBV5-6; perhaps TRBD1 as D (6 bases). V was shortened by 0 bases and J by 2 bases, with 12 bases between the two germline ends. Germline V gene data show CDR1 as SGHDT and CDR2 as YYEEEE. The CDR3 is 15 residues long. The CDR3, as DNA: TGTGCCAGCAGCTTGGACAGGGTAGCCCCCTACGAGCAGTACTTC. As protein: CASSLDRVAPYEQYF.

The chain couples TRBV7-2 to TRBJ2-1; TRBD2 aligns across 12 bases. There are 18 residues in the CDR3. The trim removed 5 bases at V and 2 bases at J, leaving 10 bases unmatched. Germline V gives CDR1 SGHTA, CDR2 FQGNSA. CDR3 region: CASSPGKLAGGPYNEQFF. The DNA of the CDR3 is TGTGCCAGCAGCCCAGGAAAACTAGCGGGAGGACCCTACAATGAGCAGTTCTTC. Full variable domain (outside the CDR3, taken from reference TRBV7-2 and TRBJ2-1): GAGVSQSPSNKVTEKGKDVELRCDPISGHTALYWYRQSLGQGLEFLIYFQGNSAPDKSGLPSDRFSAERTGGSVSTLTIQRTQQEDSAVYLCASSPGKLAGGPYNEQFFGPGTRLTVL.

The chain uses TRBV10-1 and TRBJ2-2; D call uncertain. There are 13 residues in the CDR3. V lost 6 bases to trimming and J lost 1 base, with 6 bases between them. CDR1 is WNHNN and CDR2 is SYGVQD in the germline V gene (reference sequence). CDR3 bases: TGCGCCAGCAGATCGGGGAACACCGGGGAGCTGTTTTTT. Amino acid sequence: CASRSGNTGELFF.

This chain connects TRBV5-1 to TRBJ2-7; D is unclear. Per the germline V gene, CDR1 is SGHRS and CDR2 is YFSETQ. Trimming left V 2 bases short and J 3 bases short, with 6 bases between. There are 12 residues in the CDR3. The CDR3 region has the DNA TGCGCCAGCAGCTTTGGCGGCTACGAGCAGTACTTC. This encodes CASSFGGYEQYF.

The chain has TRBV27 and TRBJ1-2; TRBD1 aligns across 7 bases. Germline CDR1 MNHEY, CDR2 SMNVEV (reference sequence). The V gene end was trimmed by 3 bases and the J gene end by 4 bases; junction bases not matched to a gene: 5. The CDR3 runs 14 residues. The CDR3 DNA is TGTGCCAGCAGTTTTTCGGGACAGTCCTATGGCTACACCTTC. Encoded protein: CASSFSGQSYGYTF.

V gene TRBV5-1 combines with J gene TRBJ1-2; D may be TRBD1 (6 bases). Germline CDR1 is SGHRS and CDR2 is YFSETQ. Trimming cost V 4 bases and J 0 bases, with 10 bases left between them. The CDR3 sequence is 14 residues long. This chain's CDR3 is CASSRDTANYGYTF. CDR3 DNA sequence: TGCGCCAGCAGCAGGGACACAGCTAACTATGGCTACACCTTC. The full variable domain, completed using reference TRBV5-1 and TRBJ1-2, is KAGVTQTPRYLIKTRGQQVTLSCSPISGHRSVSWYQQTPGQGLQFLFEYFSETQRNKGNFPGRFSGRQFSNSRSEMNVSTLELGDSALYLCASSRDTANYGYTFGSGTRLTVV.

The CDR3 is CASSQDLADGGKMDTQYF. The CDR3 coding sequence is TGCGCCAGCAGCCAAGATCTTGCGGACGGGGGTAAGATGGATACGCAGTATTTT. V is TRBV4-3 and J is TRBJ2-3, with D possibly being TRBD2 (6 bases). The CDR3 spans 18 residues. V was pared by 0 bases and J by 6 bases, with 22 bases between. Germline-derived CDR1 and CDR2 are LGHNA and YSLEER.

The chain links TRBV6-6 to TRBJ1-1; D remains ambiguous. CDR1 and CDR2 from the germline V gene are MNHNY and SVGAGI (reference sequence). V was shortened by 2 bases and J by 2 bases, with 6 bases between the two germline ends. The CDR3 length is 13 residues. The CDR3 DNA reads as TGTGCCAGCAGTTACAGGGCAAACACTGAAGCTTTCTTT. It translates to CASSYRANTEAFF.

This clone turned up a few times. The chain combines TRBV27 with TRBJ2-2, with 8 bases lining up with TRBD2. From germline, CDR1 is MNHEY and CDR2 SMNVEV (reference sequence). The V segment lost 0 bases and the J segment 5 bases; nucleotides outside the gene matches: 5. The CDR3 is made up of 16 amino acids. The CDR3 DNA is TGTGCCAGCAGTTTATCGGGCGGGGGGTTAACCGGGGAGCTGTTTTTT. It is translated as CASSLSGGGLTGELFF.

The rearrangement joins TRBV6-6 to TRBJ1-2; 10 nucleotides align to TRBD1. The CDR3 covers 15 residues. Unmatched junction bases numbered 3, after V lost 2 bases and J lost 3 bases. CDR1 MNHNY and CDR2 SVGAGI come from the germline V gene (reference sequence). The CDR3 nucleotides read TGTGCCAGCAGTTACCTCGGGACAGGGGACTATGGCTACACCTTC. Translated, it gives CASSYLGTGDYGYTF.

V usage is TRBV5-6 and J usage is TRBJ1-1; no firm D call. This CDR3 spans 13 amino acids. CDR1 SGHDT and CDR2 YYEEEE come from the germline V gene. V shed 0 bases and J shed 1 base, with 4 bases lying between them. The CDR3 reads CASSLGANTEAFF. As DNA, the CDR3 is TGTGCCAGCAGCTTGGGCGCGAACACTGAAGCTTTCTTT.

V and J are TRBV6-5 and TRBJ1-1; 8 bases are a match to TRBD1. The trim removed 10 bases at V and 3 bases at J, leaving 13 bases unmatched. The CDR3 is made up of 15 amino acids. Germline lookup yields CDR1 MNHEY and CDR2 SVGAGI. Here the CDR3 reads CATTTQGAPYTEAFF. DNA of the CDR3: TGTGCCACCACAACGCAGGGGGCCCCGTACACTGAAGCTTTCTTT.

This clone was recorded once. In DNA, the CDR3 is TGTGCCAGCAGCCAAGATGGTAGTTCCCGCTCCTACGAGCAGTACTTC. It is translated as CASSQDGSSRSYEQYF. The chain has TRBV4-2 and TRBJ2-7; no reliable D call. CDR1 is LGHNA and CDR2 is YNFKEQ in the germline V gene. CDR3 length equals 16 residues. V gave up 0 bases and J gave up 0 bases, with 12 bases separating them.

V usage is TRBV6-1 and J usage is TRBJ1-4; D is ambiguous. The V gene's germline CDR1 is MNHNS and CDR2 SASEGT. The CDR3 extends over 13 amino acids. The V end was cut by 4 bases, the J end by 3 bases, with 6 bases between. CDR3 region: CASSGSANEKLFF. The CDR3, as DNA: TGTGCCAGCAGTGGATCTGCTAATGAAAAACTGTTTTTT.